One sample yielded the 20 T cell receptor beta chains listed below, sequenced in a study of blood T cells in healthy people across ages. Using a J-beta primer mix together with a sample-barcoded 5' primer, a second PCR was run for about 6 to 12 cycles. TCRdb recomputed calls from the 5' RACE reads with MiXCR, one row per CDR3 protein. The data show 600,000 or so distinct CDR3 sequences, 40% to 55% seen once. The sample comprised blood. The source of these receptors is a man at least 80 years old in good health.

Only a few counts were recorded for this clonotype. The chain links TRBV20-1 to TRBJ2-1; 7 nucleotides align to TRBD1. From germline, CDR1 is DFQATT and CDR2 SNEGSKA (reference sequence). CDR3 size: 16 residues. With 0 bases clipped from V and 2 bases from J, the junction kept 7 bases outside the gene matches. The CDR3 is CSARDASTGAYNEQFF. The CDR3 coding sequence is TGCAGTGCTAGAGATGCAAGTACAGGGGCCTACAATGAGCAGTTCTTC.

This clonotype was seen a handful of times. The V call is TRBV9, the J call TRBJ2-5, with D unclear. This CDR3 has 13 amino acids. The germline CDR1 and CDR2 sequences are SGDLS and YYNGEE. V was shortened by 0 bases and J by 0 bases, with 3 bases between the two germline ends. As DNA, the CDR3 is TGTGCCAGCAGCGTAGACCACCAAGAGACCCAGTACTTC. Protein product: CASSVDHQETQYF.

The chain joins TRBV7-2 to TRBJ1-2, with D tentatively TRBD1 (6 bases). The CDR3 spans 11 residues. Trimming left V 5 bases short and J 8 bases short, with 9 bases between. CDR1 SGHTA and CDR2 FQGNSA come from the germline V gene. CDR3 region: CASSHDRGYTF. The CDR3 nucleotides are TGTGCCAGCAGCCACGACAGGGGCTACACCTTC.

The genes are TRBV20-1 and TRBJ2-7; unclear D gene. The germline V gene has CDR1 DFQATT and CDR2 SNEGSKA (reference sequence). This CDR3 spans 14 amino acids. Trimming pared 4 bases from V and 2 bases from J, leaving 15 bases between. DNA for the CDR3: TGCAGTGCTACCCGGCTTACAGACCCCTACGAGCAGTACTTC. Encoded protein: CSATRLTDPYEQYF.

V and J are TRBV7-9 and TRBJ2-1; 14 bases agree with TRBD2. The CDR3 consists of 16 residues. J gave up 7 bases and V 5 bases, and 7 bases lay outside the gene matches. Germline V gene lookup returns CDR1 SEHNR and CDR2 FQNEAQ (reference sequence). The CDR3 region is CASSMTGLAGVNEQFF. Here the CDR3 DNA reads TGTGCCAGCAGCATGACGGGACTAGCGGGGGTAAATGAGCAGTTCTTC.

The chain recombines TRBV6-5 with TRBJ2-3; 7 nucleotides match TRBD2. The CDR3 consists of 16 residues. Germline assignment: CDR1 MNHEY and CDR2 SVGAGI. Trimming cost V 8 bases and J 2 bases; bases outside gene matches: 13. Here the CDR3 reads CASARDWRGFTDTQYF. The CDR3 nucleotides read TGTGCCAGCGCTCGGGACTGGCGGGGGTTCACAGATACGCAGTATTTT.

Many counts were recorded for this clonotype. This chain links TRBV20-1 with TRBJ2-7, with 11 bases matching TRBD2. The assigned J gene may be wrong: the sequence end matches TRBJ2-5 better. This CDR3 region has 13 residues. Germline lookup yields CDR1 DFQATT and CDR2 SNEGSKA (reference sequence). Here the CDR3 reads CSTRTSGLETQYF. As DNA, the CDR3 is TGCAGTACAAGGACTAGCGGGCTGGAGACCCAGTACTTC.

This clonotype was counted many times. The rearrangement uses TRBV6-5 and TRBJ2-5; D ambiguous. CDR1 is MNHEY and CDR2 is SVGAGI in the germline V gene. The CDR3 covers 15 residues. Trimming left V 2 bases short and J 2 bases short, with 12 bases between. CDR3 region: CASSYQRYRQETQYF. Here the CDR3 DNA reads TGTGCCAGCAGTTACCAGCGTTACAGACAAGAGACCCAGTACTTC.

The J gene is TRBJ1-1, the V gene TRBV20-1; D remains unclear. Germline values: CDR1 DFQATT, CDR2 SNEGSKA (reference sequence). The CDR3 has 16 residues. Trimming took off 1 base at V and 3 bases at J, with 18 bases between the two ends. CDR3 bases: TGCAGTGCTAGAGTAGGGTCTCGGGGTACAGACACTGAAGCTTTCTTT. It yields the protein CSARVGSRGTDTEAFF.

Note on this clonotype: Being one base from a much bigger clone, this may be a read error. The rearrangement joins TRBV6-5 to TRBJ2-7; TRBD1 matches at 10 bases. CDR3 length equals 14 residues. CDR1 and CDR2 from the germline V gene are MNHEY and SVGAGI. V was pared by 4 bases and J by 8 bases, with 8 bases of the junction left unmatched. CDR3 bases: TGTGCCAGCAGTTCGGGGACAGGGGTAAGGAAGCAGTACTTC. Its translation is CASSSGTGVRKQYF.

This clonotype was detected once. The chain uses TRBV30 and TRBJ2-7, with TRBD1 identical over 7 bases. Per germline, CDR1 GTSNPN and CDR2 SVGIG (reference sequence). The CDR3 sequence is 15 residues long. With 1 base clipped from V and 2 bases from J, the junction kept 8 bases outside the gene matches. Here the CDR3 DNA reads TGTGCCTGGAGTGCCCCGGGACAGAAGACCTACGAGCAGTACTTC. Translated: CAWSAPGQKTYEQYF. Full variable domain (rest looked up from reference TRBV30 and TRBJ2-7): SQTIHQWPATLVQPVGSPLSLECTVEGTSNPNLYWYRQAAGRGLQLLFYSVGIGQISSEVPQNLSASRPQDRQFILSSKKLLLSDSGFYLCAWSAPGQKTYEQYFGPGTRLTVT.

In this sample, this clonotype turned up a few times. The chain links TRBV29-1 to TRBJ2-1, with a weak D call TRBD2 (6 bases). Trimming left V 6 bases short and J 6 bases short, with 18 bases between. Germline CDR1 reads SQVTM; CDR2 reads ANQGSEA. This CDR3 contains 14 residues. The CDR3: CSVGGDSAGNEQFF. The DNA for the CDR3 is TGCAGCGTGGGGGGTGACTCAGCGGGCAATGAGCAGTTCTTC.

As regards this clonotype: This clone may be a read error of a much larger clone one base away. The V call is TRBV6-5, the J call TRBJ1-6; D remains unclear. V lost 0 bases, J lost 11 bases, and 8 bases lay in between. CDR1 and CDR2 (germline): MNHEY, SVGAGI. The CDR3 sequence is 13 residues long. Here the CDR3 DNA reads TGTGCCAGCAGTTACTCGAGGTCTGCACCCCTCCACTTT. Residues: CASSYSRSAPLHF.

This clonotype was recorded a few times. The V and J genes are TRBV29-1 and TRBJ2-7; 7 nucleotides agree with TRBD2. Germline V gene data show CDR1 as SQVTM and CDR2 as ANQGSEA. The CDR3 spans 13 residues. Trimming at V came to 5 bases and at J to 4 bases, leaving 8 bases not matched to a gene. The CDR3 spells CSVTGLGRYEQYF. The DNA for the CDR3 is TGCAGCGTTACTGGACTAGGGAGATACGAGCAGTACTTC.

The chain employs TRBV7-2 and TRBJ2-1; TRBD2 agrees at 7 bases. Per germline, CDR1 SGHTA and CDR2 FQGNSA. This CDR3 has 17 amino acids. V trimming: 5 bases; J trimming: 0 bases; junction bases outside the gene matches: 10. The CDR3 sequence is CASSGGGAPSSYNEQFF. DNA of the CDR3: TGTGCCAGCAGCGGGGGGGGTGCCCCAAGCTCCTACAATGAGCAGTTCTTC. Combining the CDR3 with reference TRBV7-2 and TRBJ2-1 gives the whole variable domain GAGVSQSPSNKVTEKGKDVELRCDPISGHTALYWYRQSLGQGLEFLIYFQGNSAPDKSGLPSDRFSAERTGGSVSTLTIQRTQQEDSAVYLCASSGGGAPSSYNEQFFGPGTRLTVL.

This clonotype was picked up one time. A much larger clone lies a single base off, so this may be a read error. This chain connects TRBV12-3 or TRBV12-4 to TRBJ2-7; 7 nucleotides align to TRBD1. The CDR3 loop spans 13 amino acids. With 4 bases clipped from V and 3 bases from J, the junction kept 3 bases outside the gene matches. The CDR3 loop is CASSCGQDYEQYF. The CDR3, as DNA: TGTGCCAGCAGTTGCGGACAGGACTACGAGCAGTACTTC.

The chain joins TRBV5-1 to TRBJ2-1, with D possibly TRBD2 on 6 matching bases. The CDR3 runs to 19 residues. V gave up 0 bases and J gave up 1 base, with 20 bases separating them. Germline CDR1 reads SGHRS; CDR2 reads YFSETQ. This chain's CDR3 is CASSLGRDTVFVSYNEQFF. CDR3 in DNA: TGCGCCAGCAGCTTGGGGAGGGATACCGTATTTGTTTCCTACAATGAGCAGTTCTTC.

The chain joins TRBV4-3 to TRBJ2-1; TRBD1 matches 9 bases. Germline values: CDR1 LGHNA, CDR2 YSLEER. The length of the CDR3 is 15 residues. J lost 3 bases, V lost 0 bases, and 0 bases had no gene match. CDR3 sequence reads: CASSQEGQGYNEQFF. CDR3 in DNA: TGCGCCAGCAGCCAAGAGGGACAGGGCTACAATGAGCAGTTCTTC.

This clonotype has ten or more counts. A read error is possible here, since a much larger clone lies one base away. This rearrangement joins TRBV20-1 to TRBJ2-5, with 7 nucleotides matching TRBD2. V was pared by 0 bases and J by 11 bases, with 12 bases of the junction left unmatched. The CDR3 contains 14 residues. Per germline, CDR1 DFQATT and CDR2 SNEGSKA (reference sequence). The CDR3 loop is CSAREVTSRFSQYF. CDR3 in DNA: TGCAGTGCTAGAGAGGTGACTAGCAGGTTTTCGCAGTACTTC.

This clonotype was seen a single time. This chain links TRBV3-1 with TRBJ2-5; the match to TRBD2 covers 9 bases. With 4 bases clipped from V and 4 bases from J, the junction kept 10 bases outside the gene matches. The CDR3 runs 16 residues. Germline CDR1 and CDR2: LGHDT and YNNKEL (reference sequence). The CDR3: CASSRPPTSGGETQYF. In nucleotides, the CDR3 is TGTGCCAGCAGCCGCCCACCGACTAGCGGTGGAGAGACCCAGTACTTC.